The 21 T cell receptor beta chains listed next were all sequenced from one sample in a study of early T cells in non-severe SARS-CoV-2 infection (dated by TCRdb to the early 2020s). Libraries were built with 5' RACE. The reads were generated on a NextSeq 500. TCRdb reprocessing: public reads trimmed at Q25 with fastp, clones called with MiXCR, in-frame beta chains kept. Records with the same CDR3 protein are collapsed into one entry carrying the most frequent genes and DNA. This sample comprises approximately 70,000 distinct CDR3 sequences, about 13% of them detected only once. About 5.2% of the sample lies in the top ten. The sequenced material came from whole blood. Receptors were obtained from an adult who was a healthcare worker with PCR-confirmed SARS-CoV-2 infection or an uninfected control (not recorded which).

The chain links TRBV7-8 to TRBJ2-2; D is uncertain. V dropped 5 bases and J dropped 6 bases, with 19 bases sitting between them. Germline values: CDR1 SGHVS, CDR2 FQNEAQ. This CDR3 is built from 16 residues. CDR3 nucleotide sequence: TGTGCCAGCAGCCCAGCCCCGGGCCCCGGTCCCGGGGAGCTGTTTTTT. Translated: CASSPAPGPGPGELFF.

The chain employs TRBV11-2 and TRBJ2-1, with D maybe TRBD2 (5 bases). V lost 4 bases to trimming and J lost 9 bases, with 16 bases between them. The CDR3 length is 14 residues. Germline assignment: CDR1 SGHAT and CDR2 FQNNGV. The CDR3 is CASSWTGVTGEQFF. DNA of the CDR3: TGTGCCAGCAGCTGGACCGGGGTCACGGGTGAGCAGTTCTTC.

CDR3 protein: CSARPQTTGSGAKNIQYF. The CDR3 DNA follows: TGCAGTGCTAGACCCCAAACAACAGGGTCTGGGGCCAAAAACATTCAGTACTTC. This chain links TRBV20-1 with TRBJ2-4, with D tentatively TRBD1 (6 bases). With 2 bases removed from V and 1 base from J, the gap between germline ends came to 21 bases. The germline gives CDR1 DFQATT, CDR2 SNEGSKA (reference sequence). This CDR3 has 18 residues.

The chain carries TRBV3-1 and TRBJ2-5; D is uncertain. The CDR3 is 14 amino acids. CDR1 LGHDT and CDR2 YNNKEL come from the germline V gene (reference sequence). The V end lost 6 bases, the J end lost 0 bases, and 11 bases lay between the germline ends. The CDR3 DNA sequence: TGTGCCAGCAGGCCTACCCAGAACCAAGAGACCCAGTACTTC. This gives the protein CASRPTQNQETQYF.

This clonotype was detected ten times or more. V usage is TRBV20-1 and J usage is TRBJ1-2, with a weak D call TRBD1 (6 bases). Germline V CDR1 and CDR2: DFQATT, SNEGSKA (reference sequence). V lost 2 bases, J lost 2 bases, and 15 bases lay in between. The CDR3 has 15 amino acids. CDR3 coding DNA: TGCAGTGCTAGACCACAGGGCCTTCGGAACTATGGCTACACCTTC. This sequence encodes CSARPQGLRNYGYTF.

As concerns this clonotype: The junction shows a germline mismatch at one end, possibly a read error. The V gene is TRBV29-1, the J gene TRBJ1-4, with TRBD1 matching 8 bases. CDR3 length equals 13 residues. Germline lookup yields CDR1 SQVTM and CDR2 ANQGSEA. CDR3 in DNA: TGCGGCGTCGCTTCAGGGGGCGTTGAAAAACTGTTTTTT. Protein: CGVASGGVEKLFF.

This clonotype was counted ten times or more. The V call is TRBV7-8, the J call TRBJ2-4; 10 positions agree with TRBD2. Per the germline V gene, CDR1 is SGHVS and CDR2 is FQNEAQ. V lost 2 bases to trimming and J lost 1 base; unmatched junction nucleotides: 5. CDR3 size: 17 residues. CDR3 in amino acids: CASSLQLAGVAKNIQYF. DNA for the CDR3: TGTGCCAGCAGCTTACAGCTAGCGGGAGTTGCCAAAAACATTCAGTACTTC.

This clonotype showed up just once. The J gene is TRBJ2-7, the V gene TRBV10-1, with 9 positions matching TRBD2. CDR3 length: 13 amino acids. Germline-derived CDR1 and CDR2 are WNHNN and SYGVQD (reference sequence). The ends lost 10 bases at V and 2 bases at J; junction bases unmatched: 6. CDR3 DNA sequence: TGCGCCACCTCACAGCGGGGGGCCTACGAGCAGTACTTC. This codes for CATSQRGAYEQYF.

The sample holds many counts of this clonotype. The rearrangement links TRBV12-3 or TRBV12-4 to TRBJ2-7; the D gene is possibly TRBD1 (6 bases). Trimming shortened V by 7 bases and J by 6 bases, and 16 bases separated the two germline ends. The CDR3 totals 13 residues. This CDR3 reads CASNTGIGAEQYF. The CDR3 nucleotides are TGTGCCAGCAACACAGGGATTGGGGCCGAGCAGTACTTC.

The gene calls are TRBV5-6 and TRBJ2-7, with a possible D match to TRBD1 (5 bases). The CDR3 has 16 residues. Trimming cost V 2 bases and J 4 bases, with 19 bases left between them. Germline CDR1 is SGHDT and CDR2 is YYEEEE. This chain's CDR3 is CASSFDEAGPWYEQYF. CDR3 DNA sequence: TGTGCCAGCAGCTTCGATGAGGCAGGGCCCTGGTACGAGCAGTACTTC.

Regarding this clonotype: A much larger clone sits a single nucleotide away, making a read error possible. The rearrangement uses TRBV7-9 and TRBJ2-3; 7 bases fit TRBD2. V gave up 4 bases and J gave up 3 bases; unmatched junction bases: 7. The V gene's germline CDR1 is SEHNR and CDR2 FQNEAQ (reference sequence). The CDR3 is made up of 15 amino acids. The CDR3 DNA follows: TGTGCCAGCAGCTCGAGCGGGAACTTTACAGATACGCAGTATTTT. Its translation is CASSSSGNFTDTQYF.

This clonotype was seen ten or more times. This rearrangement joins TRBV12-3 or TRBV12-4 to TRBJ1-2, with 9 bases aligning to TRBD1. The length of the CDR3 is 15 residues. Trimming cost V 5 bases and J 6 bases; bases outside gene matches: 10. CDR3 in amino acids: CASSKSGTGRDGYTF. DNA for the CDR3: TGTGCCAGCAGTAAGTCCGGGACAGGGAGGGATGGCTACACCTTC.

This clonotype was observed many times. V gene TRBV7-6 combines with J gene TRBJ2-3, with D possibly matching TRBD1 (6 bases). The V end was cut by 6 bases, the J end by 4 bases, with 20 bases between. In germline, CDR1 is SGHVS, CDR2 FNYEAQ. This CDR3 is built from 16 residues. The chain's CDR3 is CASSTHYRDIPDTQYF. The CDR3 DNA reads TGTGCCAGCAGTACTCACTACAGGGATATTCCAGATACGCAGTATTTT.

The chain links TRBV12-3 or TRBV12-4 to TRBJ1-2, with D tentatively TRBD1 (6 bases). The CDR3 length is 15 residues. Trimming stripped 1 base from V and 7 bases from J, with 16 bases between. DNA for the CDR3: TGTGCCAGCAGTTTAGGACAGGCTAAACCCTCTGGCTACACCTTC. Translating gives CASSLGQAKPSGYTF.

The sample holds many counts of this clonotype. The gene calls are TRBV12-3 or TRBV12-4 and TRBJ1-2; D may be TRBD1 (5 bases). V was trimmed by 7 bases and J by 8 bases, leaving 20 bases between them. The CDR3 is made up of 14 amino acids. This chain's CDR3 is CASNSRGGSVGYTF. Written as DNA, the CDR3 is TGTGCCAGCAACTCGAGGGGAGGCAGTGTAGGCTACACCTTC.

This clonotype appeared a few times. The genes are TRBV10-1 and TRBJ1-1; D is unresolved. The V gene lost 4 bases and the J gene lost 2 bases, with 8 bases spanning the gap. CDR3 length: 13 amino acids. Germline lookup yields CDR1 WNHNN and CDR2 SYGVQD (reference sequence). CDR3 DNA sequence: TGCGCCAGCAGTGGACACTTTAACACTGAAGCTTTCTTT. It yields the protein CASSGHFNTEAFF.

The table lists this clonotype with a few counts. The V gene is TRBV5-5, the J gene TRBJ2-7; D is perhaps TRBD1 (5 bases). Trimming stripped 4 bases from V and 2 bases from J, with 13 bases between. Per germline, CDR1 SGHKS and CDR2 YYEKEE (reference sequence). This CDR3 region has 14 residues. The CDR3 nucleotides read TGTGCCAGCAGCCTCCAGACAGCTACCTACGAGCAGTACTTC. Translated, it gives CASSLQTATYEQYF.

This chain joins TRBV20-1 and TRBJ1-3; D gene ambiguous. V was cut by 6 bases and J by 4 bases, with 19 bases left in between. This CDR3 is 15 amino acids long. Germline assignment: CDR1 DFQATT and CDR2 SNEGSKA (reference sequence). The CDR3 bases are TGCAGTGCCTTTCGGTCGCAAGTTTCGGGAAACACCATATATTTT. This encodes CSAFRSQVSGNTIYF.

This clonotype was counted a few times. This sequence joins TRBV12-3 or TRBV12-4 and TRBJ2-1; no definite D call. This CDR3 has 12 amino acids. Trimming cost V 3 bases and J 15 bases, with 15 bases left between them. This CDR3 is CASSFRSSVRFF. In nucleotides, the CDR3 is TGTGCCAGCAGTTTTAGGAGCTCTGTACGGTTCTTC.

The chain joins TRBV7-8 to TRBJ2-7, with a tentative D call TRBD1 (6 bases). Trimming took off 1 base at V and 1 base at J, with 8 bases between the two ends. CDR1 SGHVS and CDR2 FQNEAQ come from the germline V gene. This CDR3 is 14 amino acids long. The CDR3 region is CASSLVRGSYEQYF. The CDR3 region has the DNA TGTGCCAGCAGCTTAGTCAGGGGATCCTACGAGCAGTACTTC.

This clonotype was seen at least ten times. The chain combines TRBV6-4 with TRBJ2-1; 9 nucleotides align to TRBD2. The CDR3 length is 14 residues. From germline, CDR1 is MRHNA and CDR2 SNTAGT. After removal of 5 bases from V and 7 bases from J, the junction contained 6 bases not matched to a gene. The CDR3 is CASSSETSGNEQFF. The DNA of the CDR3 is TGTGCCAGCAGTTCCGAGACTAGCGGAAATGAGCAGTTCTTC.